This passage covers 10 T cell receptor beta chains from one sample sequenced in a study of OX40 agonist ivuxolimab in advanced cancers. Produced via immunoSEQ multiplex PCR; TCRdb's table is partial and in-frame only. The profile shows roughly 60,000 clones, more than 70% of them singletons. Source: CD4+ or CD8+ T cells sorted from blood, taken in a trial of the OX40 agonist ivuxolimab. These receptors originate from an adult with an advanced solid tumor such as melanoma, head and neck, liver or kidney cancer.

The V gene is TRBV2, the J gene TRBJ2-3; 10 bases fit TRBD2. CDR1 and CDR2 (germline): SNHLY, FYNNEI. The length of the CDR3 is 15 residues. V gave up 2 bases and J gave up 4 bases; unmatched junction bases: 3. CDR3 sequence: CASSERAGGPDTQYF. The CDR3 nucleotides are TGTGCCAGCAGTGAACGAGCGGGGGGGCCAGATACGCAGTATTTT.

This chain joins TRBV6-6 and TRBJ2-7, with D perhaps being TRBD1 or TRBD2 (6 bases each). Germline assignment: CDR1 MNHNY and CDR2 SVGAGI (reference sequence). V shed 5 bases and J shed 4 bases, with 15 bases lying between them. The CDR3 consists of 14 residues. Here the CDR3 reads CASSIPGEEYEQYF. The CDR3 nucleotides are TGTGCCAGCAGTATCCCAGGGGAGGAATACGAGCAGTACTTC.

The chain uses TRBV5-1 and TRBJ2-1; D ambiguous. Germline values: CDR1 SGHRS, CDR2 YFSETQ. Trimming left V 0 bases short and J 8 bases short, with 12 bases between. The CDR3 length is 14 residues. The chain's CDR3 is CASSLGHGDDEQFF. The CDR3 DNA is TGCGCCAGCAGCTTGGGTCACGGTGATGATGAGCAGTTCTTC.

The V and J genes are TRBV18 and TRBJ1-5; no clear D. This CDR3 is 13 amino acids long. Per the germline V gene, CDR1 is KGHSH and CDR2 is LQKENI. V lost 6 bases and J 5 bases, leaving 11 bases between the germline ends. CDR3 nucleotides: TGTGCCAGCTCCGTAGGGAGAGATCAGCCCCAGCATTTT. Protein: CASSVGRDQPQHF.

The gene calls are TRBV11-3 and TRBJ1-6; no reliable D call. The V gene lost 3 bases and the J gene lost 1 base, with 7 bases spanning the gap. In germline, CDR1 is SGHNT, CDR2 YENEEA. This CDR3 comprises 15 residues. The CDR3 DNA reads TGTGCCAGCAGCTTGGAAGGGTCCTATAATTCACCCCTCCACTTT. It encodes CASSLEGSYNSPLHF.

The chain recombines TRBV5-4 with TRBJ2-1, with 8 nucleotides matching TRBD2. V was pared by 10 bases and J by 5 bases, with 11 bases of the junction left unmatched. This CDR3 comprises 14 residues. The germline V gene encodes CDR1 SGHNT and CDR2 YYREEE (reference sequence). The CDR3 nucleotides are TGTGCCGGTTGGGTCTCGGGACTAGACAATGAGCAGTTCTTC. This encodes CAGWVSGLDNEQFF. Full variable domain (missing parts from reference TRBV5-4 and TRBJ2-1): ETGVTQSPTHLIKTRGQQVTLRCSSQSGHNTVSWYQQALGQGPQFIFQYYREEENGRGNFPPRFSGLQFPNYSSELNVNALELDDSALYLCAGWVSGLDNEQFFGPGTRLTVL.

This sequence joins TRBV7-3 and TRBJ2-3; 7 positions agree with TRBD2. Per germline, CDR1 SGHTA and CDR2 FQGTGA. The J segment lost 1 base and the V segment lost 3 bases, leaving 4 bases of the junction unmatched. This CDR3 is 15 amino acids long. CDR3 bases: TGTGCCAGCAGCTTTTTCACTAGCGGCACAGATACGCAGTATTTT. Translation gives CASSFFTSGTDTQYF.

V is TRBV4-2 and J is TRBJ2-5; 8 nucleotides align to TRBD2. The CDR3 is 13 amino acids. V lost 1 base to trimming and J lost 5 bases; unmatched junction nucleotides: 0. Germline loops: CDR1 LGHNA, CDR2 YNFKEQ. CDR3 DNA: TGTGCCAGCAGCCAAGGCGGGGGGGAGACCCAGTACTTC. As protein: CASSQGGGETQYF.

The genes are TRBV5-4 and TRBJ2-5, with 8 bases matching TRBD2. V lost 4 bases to trimming and J lost 5 bases; unmatched junction nucleotides: 7. The germline V gene has CDR1 SGHNT and CDR2 YYREEE (reference sequence). The CDR3 covers 14 residues. In DNA form, the CDR3 reads TGTGCCAGCAGCAGAACGGGGGGGCGGGAGACCCAGTACTTC. Its translation is CASSRTGGRETQYF.

The chain recombines TRBV29-1 with TRBJ2-2; 14 bases are a match to TRBD2. The germline gives CDR1 SQVTM, CDR2 ANQGSEA. The CDR3 is 16 residues long. The J segment lost 0 bases and the V segment lost 4 bases, leaving 1 base of the junction unmatched. The CDR3 DNA sequence: TGCAGCGTTGGGACTAGCGGGGGGACGAACACCGGGGAGCTGTTTTTT. This encodes CSVGTSGGTNTGELFF.